This T cell receptor (beta chain) was documented in a study of cytomegalovirus exposure and HLA in healthy donors. Overall study findings and caveats: In a later analysis, first-cohort TCR clusters were found to tend to co-occur in the approximately 120 validation repertoires. Cytomegalovirus-associated TCR beta chains were listed, numbering 150 to 200.

Repertoires were generated with immunoSEQ multiplex PCR, while TCRdb's copy carries only in-frame clones and drops some. The sample carries some 140,000 clones, approximately 82% recorded once. The V gene's germline CDR1 is SNHLY and CDR2 FYNNEI. The CDR3 has 16 amino acids. Trimming stripped 3 bases from V and 3 bases from J, with 18 bases between. Worth noting for this clone: Its antigen is still unknown.

The receptor was derived from a man in his thirties or forties in good health and CMV-seropositive. V usage is TRBV2 and J usage is TRBJ2-7, with a weak D call TRBD2 (5 bases). The source material was PBMCs. The CDR3 is CASSDPSGPAGYEQYF. CDR3 coding DNA: TGTGCCAGCAGTGACCCTTCCGGGCCTGCGGGCTACGAGCAGTACTTC.